These T cell receptor beta chains were read from a single sample in a study of T cell responses to AZD1222 COVID-19 vaccine. The assay was immunoSEQ multiplex PCR, and TCRdb's table has in-frame clones only and misses some. The sample has approximately 150,000 clones; about 93% are singletons. Material: peripheral blood, obtained 28 days after the second AZD1222 dose. The receptor source for this set is an adult who received the AZD1222 COVID-19 vaccine. The CDR3 runs from the conserved cysteine through the conserved F or W. The D gene is left open where the match is weak.

TRBJ1-4 TRBV10-3 . CAISESARQINEKLFF TGTGCCATCAGTGAGTCGGCCCGACAGATTAATGAAAAACTGTTTTTT
TRBJ1-1 TRBV29-1 . CSVAPETEAFF TGCAGCGTTGCCCCAGAAACTGAAGCTTTCTTT
TRBJ1-5 TRBV19 TRBD1 CASMPRDRGSNQPQHF TGTGCCAGTATGCCCCGGGACAGGGGAAGCAATCAGCCCCAGCATTTT
TRBJ1-2 TRBV15 . CATSRGGNYGYTF TGTGCCACCAGCAGAGGGGGGAACTATGGCTACACCTTC
TRBJ1-6 TRBV25-1 TRBD1 CASSEGQGFYNSPLHF TGTGCCAGCAGTGAGGGACAGGGGTTCTATAATTCACCCCTCCACTTT
TRBJ1-1 TRBV4-2 . CASSQAGAGWGSAEAFF TGTGCCAGCAGCCAAGCAGGGGCGGGTTGGGGAAGCGCTGAAGCTTTCTTT
TRBJ1-3 TRBV3-1/TRBV3-2 . CASSPSRPRGNTIYF TGTGCCAGCAGCCCCTCCCGTCCCCGCGGAAACACCATATATTTT
TRBJ1-2 TRBV5-1 . CASSLRHSLDYTF TGCGCCAGCAGCTTGAGACATTCCCTCGACTACACCTTC
TRBJ2-1 TRBV29-1 . CSVVRGTAGNEQFF TGCAGCGTTGTAAGAGGAACCGCCGGCAATGAGCAGTTCTTC
TRBJ2-7 TRBV7-2 . CASSLNRNEQYF TGTGCCAGCAGCTTGAACAGAAACGAGCAGTACTTC
TRBJ1-5 TRBV7-8 . CASSSGSGNQPQHF TGTGCCAGCAGCTCCGGGTCGGGAAATCAGCCCCAGCATTTT
TRBJ2-2 TRBV5-1 TRBD2 CASSRGVWERSTGELFF TGCGCCAGCAGCCGGGGGGTGTGGGAGCGGAGCACCGGGGAGCTGTTTTTT
TRBJ1-2 TRBV15 . CATSKPSRGPNYGYTF TGTGCCACCAGCAAGCCCTCCCGGGGGCCTAACTATGGCTACACCTTC
TRBJ2-3 TRBV6-5 TRBD1 CASRGTGITDTQYF TGTGCCAGCAGGGGGACAGGAATAACAGATACGCAGTATTTT
TRBJ2-1 TRBV7-9 . CASSLGASSSYNEQFF TGTGCCAGCAGCTTAGGGGCCAGTAGCTCCTACAATGAGCAGTTCTTC
TRBJ1-2 TRBV27 . CASSLTGKVRGYTF TGTGCCAGCAGTTTAACGGGGAAGGTTCGGGGCTACACCTTC
TRBJ2-2 TRBV2 . CASILELITGELFF .